This T cell receptor (beta chain) was recovered during a study of technical replicates of blood from several donors. Produced via immunoSEQ multiplex PCR; TCRdb's table is partial and in-frame only. Of some 79,000 clones listed, about 91% were seen once; the top ten hold roughly 0.37%. Per the germline V gene, CDR1 is MNHEY and CDR2 is SVGAGI. The CDR3 runs 13 residues. J lost 4 bases, V lost 8 bases, and 8 bases had no gene match. Sequenced: T cells isolated from PBMCs. This sequence joins TRBV6-5 and TRBJ2-7; 7 bases are a match to TRBD1. The sequence derives from a human donor in good health. Some clones in this sample may be carry-over from other donors' samples. The CDR3 protein is CASRRDREYEQYF. CDR3 DNA sequence: TGTGCCAGCCGCCGCGACAGGGAATACGAGCAGTACTTC.